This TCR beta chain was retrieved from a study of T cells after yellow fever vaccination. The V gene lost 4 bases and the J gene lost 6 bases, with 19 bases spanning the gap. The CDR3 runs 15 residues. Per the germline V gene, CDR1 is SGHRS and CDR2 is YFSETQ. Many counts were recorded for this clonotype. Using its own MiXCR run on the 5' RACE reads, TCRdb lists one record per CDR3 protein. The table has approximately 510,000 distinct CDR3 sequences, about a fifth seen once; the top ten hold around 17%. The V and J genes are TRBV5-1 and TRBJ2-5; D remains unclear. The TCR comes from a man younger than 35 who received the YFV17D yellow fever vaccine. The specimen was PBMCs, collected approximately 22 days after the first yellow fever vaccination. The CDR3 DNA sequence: TGCGCCAGCAGCCTTACGGACGGATTCGCCCAGACCCAGTACTTC. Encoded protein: CASSLTDGFAQTQYF.